Listed below are T cell receptor beta chains from one sample, sequenced in a study of blood T cell repertoires in COVID-19. Here immunoSEQ multiplex PCR was the method, and the copy in TCRdb shows in-frame clones only, minus some. The sample carries about 88,000 clones, roughly 91% recorded once. Sequences were obtained from peripheral blood. The receptors come from a man aged 18 to 29 with COVID-19, enrolled during active disease. CDR3s include the opening cysteine and the closing phenylalanine or tryptophan. A D gene is named only where the DNA matches it firmly. The size of a clone is reported for some rows only, either as once, few or many, or as a class for expanded clones.

size	D	length	J	V	CDR3	DNA
once	TRBD2	14	TRBJ2-5	TRBV6-5	CASSYGTGGETQYF	TGTGCCAGCAGTTACGGAACGGGAGGGGAGACCCAGTACTTC
-	-	15	TRBJ2-1	TRBV19	CASRVYHGGYNEQFF	TGTGCCAGTAGAGTTTATCATGGAGGTTACAATGAGCAGTTCTTC
-	-	14	TRBJ1-1	TRBV7-9	CASSLSLGGRGAFF	TGTGCCAGCAGCTTATCTCTGGGGGGAAGAGGAGCTTTCTTT
-	-	11	TRBJ2-2	TRBV30	CAWTPGGELFF	TGTGCCTGGACCCCCGGCGGGGAGCTGTTTTTT
-	-	12	TRBJ2-3	TRBV27	CASSSRGSTQYF	TGTGCCAGCAGTTCTAGAGGTAGTACGCAGTATTTT
-	-	14	TRBJ2-5	TRBV9	CASSRTTREETQYF	TGTGCCAGCAGCCGGACTACAAGGGAAGAGACCCAGTACTTC
-	TRBD2	15	TRBJ2-7	TRBV9	CASSVVERDTYEQYF	TGTGCCAGCAGCGTAGTGGAGCGGGATACTTACGAGCAGTACTTC
-	TRBD1	15	TRBJ1-3	TRBV29-1	CSVEDRAWSGNTIYF	TGCAGCGTTGAGGACAGGGCTTGGTCCGGAAACACCATATATTTT
-	TRBD2	15	TRBJ2-7	TRBV28	CASSLGLAGSYEQYF	TGTGCCAGCAGTTTAGGGCTAGCGGGTAGCTACGAGCAGTACTTC
-	TRBD1	13	TRBJ1-1	TRBV5-4	CASSAYHRGEAFF	TGTGCCAGCAGCGCGTACCACAGGGGTGAGGCTTTCTTT
-	TRBD1	17	TRBJ1-5	TRBV25-1	CASIRPFGTGGQEPQHF	TGTGCCAGCATCCGCCCGTTTGGGACAGGAGGTCAGGAGCCCCAGCATTTT
-	-	16	TRBJ2-2	TRBV4-1	CASSQGQGLNTGELFF	TGCGCCAGCAGCCAAGGGCAGGGGCTGAACACCGGGGAGCTGTTTTTT
-	-	11	TRBJ1-2	TRBV20-1	CSAGHSYGYTF	TGCAGTGCGGGACATAGCTATGGCTACACCTTC
-	-	15	TRBJ2-7	TRBV18	CASSPSSHTSYEQYF	TGTGCCAGCTCACCATCAAGTCACACCTCCTACGAGCAGTACTTC
-	-	17	TRBJ1-1	TRBV24-1	CATSDLRQGLMNTEAFF	TGTGCCACCAGTGATTTGCGGCAGGGACTCATGAACACTGAAGCTTTCTTT
-	TRBD2	16	TRBJ2-1	TRBV7-9	CASRARTSGRAGEQFF	TGTGCCAGCAGGGCTAGGACTAGCGGGAGGGCCGGTGAGCAGTTCTTC
once	TRBD2	16	TRBJ2-7	TRBV18	CASSPGGLAGAYEQYF	TGTGCCAGCTCACCCGGAGGACTAGCGGGAGCCTACGAGCAGTACTTC
-	TRBD2	15	TRBJ2-7	TRBV7-9	CASSYRGRGAYEQYF	TGTGCCAGCAGCTACCGCGGGAGAGGGGCCTACGAGCAGTACTTC
-	-	15	TRBJ1-2	TRBV28	CASSSPREHRHGYTF	TGTGCCAGCAGTTCACCCCGGGAACACCGCCATGGCTACACCTTC
-	-	16	TRBJ1-6	TRBV5-1	CASSSQVGRYNSPLHF	TGCGCCAGCAGCAGCCAGGTCGGCCGTTATAATTCACCCCTCCACTTT
once	-	14	TRBJ2-1	TRBV24-1	CAARQGGSYNEQFF	TGTGCCGCCCGACAGGGAGGCTCCTACAATGAGCAGTTCTTC
few	-	16	TRBJ2-4	TRBV3-1/TRBV3-2	CASSLTGTLAKNIQYF	TGTGCCAGCAGCCTGACAGGTACTCTAGCCAAAAACATTCAGTACTTC